This T cell receptor (beta chain) stems from a study of blood T cells in healthy people across ages. This clonotype was recorded a few times. No antigen is known for it. Isolated PBMCs totaled at least 6.5 million in each sample. The V and J ends lost 6 bases and 5 bases, in that order; junction bases with no gene match: 12. The germline V gene encodes CDR1 SGHRS and CDR2 YFSETQ. The CDR3 contains 15 residues. Primers used in a second PCR of roughly 6 to 11 cycles were a sample-barcoded 5' primer and a J-beta primer mix. A template-switch adaptor with 12 random nucleotides tagged each cDNA molecule. In TCRdb, the 5' RACE reads were re-called with MiXCR into one record per CDR3 protein. The sample holds 600,000 to 800,000 distinct CDR3 sequences, approximately 21% seen once. Study-level results: Donors of long life had a larger count of naive CD4+ cells and greater diversity than aged donors.

This sequence was found in a man aged 65 to 85 in good health. The J gene is TRBJ2-7, the V gene TRBV5-1; TRBD2 matches 9 bases. Material for sequencing was blood. The DNA of the CDR3 is TGCGCCAGCACGGATGGGTTAGCGGGAGTCGACGAGCAGTACTTC. Translated, it gives CASTDGLAGVDEQYF.